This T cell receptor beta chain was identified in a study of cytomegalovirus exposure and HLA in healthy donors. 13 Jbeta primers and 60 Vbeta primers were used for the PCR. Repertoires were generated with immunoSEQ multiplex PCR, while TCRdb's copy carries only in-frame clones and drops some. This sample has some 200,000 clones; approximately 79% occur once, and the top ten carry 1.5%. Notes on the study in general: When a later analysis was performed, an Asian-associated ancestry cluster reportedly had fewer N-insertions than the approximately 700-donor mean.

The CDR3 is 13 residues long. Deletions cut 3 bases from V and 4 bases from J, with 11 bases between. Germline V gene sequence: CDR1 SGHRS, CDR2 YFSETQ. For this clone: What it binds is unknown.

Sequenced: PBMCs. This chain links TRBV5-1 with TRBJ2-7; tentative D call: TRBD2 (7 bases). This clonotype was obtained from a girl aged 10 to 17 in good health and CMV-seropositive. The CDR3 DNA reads TGCGCCAGCAGCTCCGGGGGGCCGTACGAGCAGTACTTC. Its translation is CASSSGGPYEQYF.